The present T cell receptor (beta chain) was sequenced within a study of a mutant IDH1 vaccine in newly diagnosed glioma. Study-wide results and caveats: Vaccine-induced responses were seen in less than 95% of patients, spanning several MHC alleles.

Time point indicated: week 5, during vaccination. Vaccination comprised doses that each held 300 ug of mutant IDH1 20-mer peptide, plus topical imiquimod. New astrocytomas of WHO grade 3 or 4 that were IDH1-mutant and ATRX-lost were found in the donors. The germline gives CDR1 SGHTA, CDR2 FQGNSA. This CDR3 is 16 amino acids long. Between the trimmed V and J ends, which lost 5 bases and 10 bases, there was a span of 26 bases. The method was immunoSEQ multiplex PCR; TCRdb's version includes in-frame clones alone and lacks a portion of them. Of some 33,000 clones in the sample, about three fifths were seen once. Turning to this clone: Its matching antigen is unknown.

The input for sequencing was PBMCs, taken from a glioma patient whose treatment included an IDH1 peptide vaccine. This TCR derives from a woman younger than 35 with glioma. The V and J genes are TRBV7-2 and TRBJ1-1, with D possibly TRBD1 on 6 matching bases. The CDR3 bases are TGTGCCAGCAGCCTCACTATTGCAGGGGAATCCTGGGGAGCTTTCTTT. It specifies CASSLTIAGESWGAFF.